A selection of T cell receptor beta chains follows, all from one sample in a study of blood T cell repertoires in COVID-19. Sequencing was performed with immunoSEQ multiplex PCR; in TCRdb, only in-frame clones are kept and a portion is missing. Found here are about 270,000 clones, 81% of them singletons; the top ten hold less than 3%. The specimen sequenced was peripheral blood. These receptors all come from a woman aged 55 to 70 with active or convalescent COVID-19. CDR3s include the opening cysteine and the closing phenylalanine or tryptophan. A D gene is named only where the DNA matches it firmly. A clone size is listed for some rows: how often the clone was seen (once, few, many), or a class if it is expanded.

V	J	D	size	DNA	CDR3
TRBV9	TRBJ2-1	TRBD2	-	TGTGCCAGCAGCGCTAGCGGGGGGCCTTACAATGAGCAGTTCTTC	CASSASGGPYNEQFF
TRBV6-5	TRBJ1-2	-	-	TGTGCCAGCAGTTACCGGACAGTTCATGGCTACACCTTC	CASSYRTVHGYTF
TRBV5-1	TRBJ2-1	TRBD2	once	TGCGCCAGCGGGGAGAGCGGGGAGATATACAATGAGCAGTTCTTC	CASGESGEIYNEQFF
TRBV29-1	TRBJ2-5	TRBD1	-	TGCAGCGTTGGATCCGGGACAGGGAGTATGGAGACCCAGTACTTC	CSVGSGTGSMETQYF
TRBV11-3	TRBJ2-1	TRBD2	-	TGTGCCAGCAGCTTAGTGCCTAGCGGGGGTCCATTCAACTACAATGAGCAGTTCTTC	CASSLVPSGGPFNYNEQFF
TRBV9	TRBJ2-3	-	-	TGTGCCAGCAGCGTAGGCTACTCTAGCACAGATACGCAGTATTTT	CASSVGYSSTDTQYF
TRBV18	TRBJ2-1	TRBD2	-	TGTGCCAGCTCACCAGAGACTAGCGGGGGCAATGAGCAGTTCTTC	CASSPETSGGNEQFF
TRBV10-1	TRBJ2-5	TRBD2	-	TGCGCCAGCAGTGACGGGGCTAGCGGAGGGGAGACCCAGTACTTC	CASSDGASGGETQYF
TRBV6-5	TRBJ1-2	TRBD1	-	TGTGCCAGCAGGGGGACAGGGAACCGCTACACCTTC	CASRGTGNRYTF
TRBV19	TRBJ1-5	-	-	TGTGCCAGTAGTACCCCAGGGCGGAGCAATCAGCCCCAGCATTTT	CASSTPGRSNQPQHF
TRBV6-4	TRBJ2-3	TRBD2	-	TGTGCCAGCAGTGGGCTAGCGGGGAGCACAGATACGCAGTATTTT	CASSGLAGSTDTQYF
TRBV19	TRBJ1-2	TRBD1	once	TGTGCCAGTAGTACCCTGTGGACAGGGGAGTTAGCTAACTATGGCTACACCTTC	CASSTLWTGELANYGYTF
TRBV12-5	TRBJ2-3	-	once	TGTGCTAGTGGAGCAACAGGGAGCACAGATACGCAGTATTTT	CASGATGSTDTQYF
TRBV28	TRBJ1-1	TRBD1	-	TGTGCCAGCAGTTTATTGGTTAGGTGGACAGGGGTGACTGAAGCTTTCTTT	CASSLLVRWTGVTEAFF
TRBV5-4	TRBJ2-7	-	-	TGTGCCAGCAGCTTGAGGGACAAGCCATACGAGCAGTACTTC	CASSLRDKPYEQYF
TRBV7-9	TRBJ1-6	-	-	TGTGCCAGCAGCTTCATCCACGTCTCGGCAGGGATCATCTCACCCCTCCACTTT	CASSFIHVSAGIISPLHF
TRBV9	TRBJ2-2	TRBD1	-	TGTGCCAGCACCGGACAGGGGGACACCGGGGAGCTGTTTTTT	CASTGQGDTGELFF
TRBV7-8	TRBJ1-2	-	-	TGTGCCAGCAGCTTAGTTCCCCTGGACATCCCGCTTTATGGCTACACCTTC	CASSLVPLDIPLYGYTF
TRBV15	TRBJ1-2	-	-	TGTGCCACCAGCAGAACGAACGGTAACTATGGCTACACCTTC	CATSRTNGNYGYTF
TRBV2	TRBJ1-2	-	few	TGTGCCAGCAGTGGCGAGACTCCAACTAACTATGGCTACACCTTC	CASSGETPTNYGYTF
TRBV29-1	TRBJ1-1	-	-	TGCAGCGGTGGAAGAGGAGACACTGAAGCTTTCTTT	CSGGRGDTEAFF
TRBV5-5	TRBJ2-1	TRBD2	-	TGTGCCAGCAGCTTTACTAGCGGGCGCTACAATGAGCAGTTCTTC	CASSFTSGRYNEQFF
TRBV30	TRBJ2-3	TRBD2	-	TGTGCCTGGAGTGTGGGGCGGGGGGCCTCGGATACGCAGTATTTT	CAWSVGRGASDTQYF
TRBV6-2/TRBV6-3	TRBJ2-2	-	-	TGTGCCAGCAGTCAACTTAGGGGGGGGAACGGGGAGCTGTTTTTT	CASSQLRGGNGELFF
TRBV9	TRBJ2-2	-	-	TGTGCCAGCAGCGTTCGGGGGAACACCGGGGAGCTGTTTTTT	CASSVRGNTGELFF
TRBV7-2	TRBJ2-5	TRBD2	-	TGTGCCAGCTCGGAGCGGGGGGCCCGGGTTCAAGAGACCCAGTACTTC	CASSERGARVQETQYF
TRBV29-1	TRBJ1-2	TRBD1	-	TGCAGCGTGGATGACAGGGCAAACTATGGCTACACCTTC	CSVDDRANYGYTF
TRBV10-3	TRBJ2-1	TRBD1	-	TGTGCCATCAGTGAGTCCGATAGGACAGGTCGGATGTTCTTC	CAISESDRTGRMFF
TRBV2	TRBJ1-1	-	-	TGTGCCAGCAGTCGGGGAGGGGACACTGAAGCTTTCTTT	CASSRGGDTEAFF